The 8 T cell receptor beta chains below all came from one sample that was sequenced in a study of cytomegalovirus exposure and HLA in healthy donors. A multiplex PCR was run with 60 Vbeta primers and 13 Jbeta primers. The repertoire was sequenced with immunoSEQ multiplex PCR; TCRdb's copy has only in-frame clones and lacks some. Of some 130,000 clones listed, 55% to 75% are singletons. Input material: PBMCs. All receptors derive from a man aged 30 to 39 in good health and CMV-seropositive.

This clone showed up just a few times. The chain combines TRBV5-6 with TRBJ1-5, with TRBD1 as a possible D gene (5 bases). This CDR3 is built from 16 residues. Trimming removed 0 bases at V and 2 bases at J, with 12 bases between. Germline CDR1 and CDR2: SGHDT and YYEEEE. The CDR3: CASSLGFRDRNQPQHF. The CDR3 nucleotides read TGTGCCAGCAGCTTGGGATTCAGGGATCGCAATCAGCCCCAGCATTTT.

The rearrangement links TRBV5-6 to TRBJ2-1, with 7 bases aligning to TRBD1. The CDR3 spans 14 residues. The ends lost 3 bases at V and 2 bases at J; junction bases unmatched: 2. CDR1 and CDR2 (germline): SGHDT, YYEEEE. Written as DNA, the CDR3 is TGTGCCAGCAGCTACGGGACAGCCTACAATGAGCAGTTCTTC. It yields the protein CASSYGTAYNEQFF.

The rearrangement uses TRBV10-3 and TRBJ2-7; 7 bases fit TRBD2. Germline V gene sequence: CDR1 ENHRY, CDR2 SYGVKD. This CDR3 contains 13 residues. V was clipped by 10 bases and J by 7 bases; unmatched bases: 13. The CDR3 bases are TGTGCCACGCTACCTAGCGGATCTATGGAGCAGTACTTC. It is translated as CATLPSGSMEQYF.

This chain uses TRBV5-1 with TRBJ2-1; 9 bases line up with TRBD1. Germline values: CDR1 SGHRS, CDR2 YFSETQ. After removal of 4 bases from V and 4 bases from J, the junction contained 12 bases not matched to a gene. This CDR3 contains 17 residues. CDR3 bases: TGCGCCAGCAGCCCAAGGACAGGGGCCAAAATTTACAATGAGCAGTTCTTC. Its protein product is CASSPRTGAKIYNEQFF.

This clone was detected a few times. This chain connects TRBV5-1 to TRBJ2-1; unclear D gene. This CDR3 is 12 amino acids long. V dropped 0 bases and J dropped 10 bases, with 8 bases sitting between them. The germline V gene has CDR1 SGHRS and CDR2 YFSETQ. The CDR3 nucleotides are TGCGCCAGCAGCTTGGTTATGGCAGAGCAGTTCTTC. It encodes CASSLVMAEQFF.

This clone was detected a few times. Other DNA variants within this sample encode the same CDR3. CDR3 sequence reads: CASSSTGRTYNEQFF. As DNA, the CDR3 is TGTGCCAGCAGTTCTACAGGGCGAACCTACAATGAGCAGTTCTTC. J is TRBJ2-1 and V is TRBV6-6, with D tentatively TRBD1 (6 bases). The germline CDR1 and CDR2 sequences are MNHNY and SVGAGI (reference sequence). V was cut by 4 bases and J by 2 bases, with 12 bases left in between. The length of the CDR3 is 15 residues.

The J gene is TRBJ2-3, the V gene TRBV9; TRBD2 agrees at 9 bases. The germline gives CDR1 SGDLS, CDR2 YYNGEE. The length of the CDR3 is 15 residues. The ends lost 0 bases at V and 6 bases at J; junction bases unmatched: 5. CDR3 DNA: TGTGCCAGCAGCGTAGTTGCGGGAGGGGCCGATACGCAGTATTTT. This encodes CASSVVAGGADTQYF.

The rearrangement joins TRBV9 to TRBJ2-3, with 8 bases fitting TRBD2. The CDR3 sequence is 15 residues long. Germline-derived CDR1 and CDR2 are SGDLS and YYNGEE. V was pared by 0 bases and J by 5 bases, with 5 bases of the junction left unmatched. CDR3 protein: CASSVDGREEDTQYF. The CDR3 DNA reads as TGTGCCAGCAGCGTAGACGGGAGGGAAGAAGATACGCAGTATTTT.